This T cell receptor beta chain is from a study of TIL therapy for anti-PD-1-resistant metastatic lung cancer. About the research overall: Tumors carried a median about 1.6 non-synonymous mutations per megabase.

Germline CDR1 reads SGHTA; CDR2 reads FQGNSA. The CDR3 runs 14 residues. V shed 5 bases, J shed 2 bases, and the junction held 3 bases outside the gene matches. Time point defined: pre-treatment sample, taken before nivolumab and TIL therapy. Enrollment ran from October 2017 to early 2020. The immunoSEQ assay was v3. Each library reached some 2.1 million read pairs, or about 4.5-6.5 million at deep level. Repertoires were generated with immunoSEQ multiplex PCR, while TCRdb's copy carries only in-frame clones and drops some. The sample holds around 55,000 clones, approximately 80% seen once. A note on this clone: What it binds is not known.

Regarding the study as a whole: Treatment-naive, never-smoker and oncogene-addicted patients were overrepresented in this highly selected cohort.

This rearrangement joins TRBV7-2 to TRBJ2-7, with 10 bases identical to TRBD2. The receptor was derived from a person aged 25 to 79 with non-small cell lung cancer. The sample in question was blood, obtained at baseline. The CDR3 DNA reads TGTGCCAGCAGCATTAGCGGGGGGACCTACGAGCAGTACTTC. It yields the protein CASSISGGTYEQYF.